The clone carrying this T cell receptor beta chain was detected only once. Antigen: not known. TCRdb's table, derived via immunoSEQ multiplex PCR, lists solely in-frame clones and lacks some. In the table there are over 7,000 clones, about 90% of which are singletons. No neoadjuvant therapy was given to the selected pancreatic ductal adenocarcinoma patients before their surgery. The sample comes from a study of T cells in pancreatic ductal adenocarcinoma. V shed 2 bases, J shed 2 bases, and the junction held 8 bases outside the gene matches. Germline CDR1 and CDR2: SGHRS and YFSETQ. This CDR3 is 16 amino acids long. Study conclusions and caveats: Tumor samples had fewer productive templates and approximately 8-fold fewer unique clonotypes than blood. Tumor and blood clonality did not differ significantly, about 0.11 versus 0.072. This surgical cohort overrepresents the minority presenting with early-stage disease.

The chain has TRBV5-1 and TRBJ2-7; 9 bases align to TRBD2. This TCR was sampled from a human donor with pancreatic ductal adenocarcinoma. Sequencing was carried out using PBMCs. The CDR3, as DNA: TGCGCCAGCAGCTTTTTTATTAGCGGGGGCCCCTACGAGCAGTACTTC. It codes for CASSFFISGGPYEQYF.